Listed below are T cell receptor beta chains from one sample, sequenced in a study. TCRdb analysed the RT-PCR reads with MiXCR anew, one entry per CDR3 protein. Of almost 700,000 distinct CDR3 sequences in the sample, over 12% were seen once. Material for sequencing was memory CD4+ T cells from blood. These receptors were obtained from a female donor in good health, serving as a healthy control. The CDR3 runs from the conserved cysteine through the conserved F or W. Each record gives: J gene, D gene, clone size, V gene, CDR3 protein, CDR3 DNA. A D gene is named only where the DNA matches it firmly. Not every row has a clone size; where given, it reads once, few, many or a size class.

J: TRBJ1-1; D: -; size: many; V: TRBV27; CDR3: CASSFSGFGDLATEAFF; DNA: TGTGCCAGCAGTTTCTCAGGGTTCGGGGACTTAGCCACTGAAGCTTTCTTT
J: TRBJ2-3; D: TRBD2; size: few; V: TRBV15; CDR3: CATSRGETSGHSTDTQYF; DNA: TGTGCCACCAGCAGAGGCGAGACTAGCGGTCATAGCACAGATACGCAGTATTTT
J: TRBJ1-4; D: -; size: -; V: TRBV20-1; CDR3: CSARAQGYNEKLFF; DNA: TGCAGTGCTAGAGCGCAGGGATATAATGAAAAACTGTTTTTT
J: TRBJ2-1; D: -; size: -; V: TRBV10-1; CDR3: CASSELPRVALFF; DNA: TGCGCCAGCAGTGAGCTCCCTCGGGTAGCCCTGTTCTTC
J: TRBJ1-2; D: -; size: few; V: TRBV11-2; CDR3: CASSSEGDGYTF; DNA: TGTGCCAGCAGCTCCGAAGGGGACGGCTACACCTTC
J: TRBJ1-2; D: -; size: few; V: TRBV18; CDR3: CASSTSQLLGRGYTF; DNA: TGTGCCAGCTCAACCTCCCAGCTTCTGGGGAGGGGCTACACCTTC
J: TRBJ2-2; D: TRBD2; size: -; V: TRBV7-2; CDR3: CASSTSGGYTGELFF; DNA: TGTGCCAGCAGCACTAGCGGGGGGTACACCGGGGAGCTGTTTTTT
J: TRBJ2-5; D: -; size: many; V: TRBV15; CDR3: CATSRDRGGETQYF; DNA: TGTGCCACCAGCAGAGACCGGGGCGGAGAGACCCAGTACTTC
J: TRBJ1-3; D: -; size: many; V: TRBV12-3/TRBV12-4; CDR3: CASSLELLPGNTIYF; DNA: TGTGCCAGCAGCCTCGAGCTCTTACCCGGAAACACCATATATTTT
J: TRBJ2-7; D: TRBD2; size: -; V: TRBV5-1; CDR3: CASSNPSGNYEQYF; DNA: TGCGCCAGCAGCAACCCTAGCGGGAACTACGAGCAGTACTTC
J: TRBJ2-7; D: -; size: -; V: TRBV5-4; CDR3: CASSSFQGCEQYF; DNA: TGTGCCAGCAGCTCCTTCCAGGGGTGCGAGCAGTACTTC
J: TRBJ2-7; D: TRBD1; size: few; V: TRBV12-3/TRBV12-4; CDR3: CASSLSGTGANHEQYF; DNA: TGTGCCAGCAGTTTGTCGGGGACAGGAGCAAACCACGAGCAGTACTTC
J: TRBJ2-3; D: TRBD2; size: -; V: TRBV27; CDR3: CATARAGGGTDTQYF; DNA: TGTGCCACCGCAAGGGCGGGAGGGGGCACAGATACGCAGTATTTT
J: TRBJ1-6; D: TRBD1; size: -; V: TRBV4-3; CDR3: CASSQLHRDRGRKDSPLHF; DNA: TGCGCCAGCAGCCAGCTGCACCGGGACAGGGGGCGAAAGGATTCACCCCTCCACTTT
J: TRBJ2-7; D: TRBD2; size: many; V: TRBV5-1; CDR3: CASSLDWTSYEQYF; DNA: TGCGCCAGCAGCTTGGATTGGACTAGCTACGAGCAGTACTTC
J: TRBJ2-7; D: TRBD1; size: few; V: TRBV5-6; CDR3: CASIPGTGGEQYF; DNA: TGTGCCAGCATCCCCGGGACAGGGGGCGAGCAGTACTTC
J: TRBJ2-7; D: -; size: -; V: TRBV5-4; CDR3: CASSAQMGGFLDEQYF; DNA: TGTGCCAGCAGCGCCCAGATGGGGGGCTTCCTGGACGAGCAGTACTTC
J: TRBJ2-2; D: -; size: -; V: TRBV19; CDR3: CASTPTSTGELFF; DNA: TGTGCCAGTACCCCGACGAGCACCGGGGAGCTGTTTTTT
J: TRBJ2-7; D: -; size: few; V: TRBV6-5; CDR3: CASRTGGGGYYEQYF; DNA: TGTGCCAGCAGGACTGGGGGAGGGGGGTACTACGAGCAGTACTTC
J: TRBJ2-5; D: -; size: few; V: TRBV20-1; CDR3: CSARDWRGFQETQYF; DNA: TGCAGTGCTAGAGATTGGAGGGGATTTCAAGAGACCCAGTACTTC
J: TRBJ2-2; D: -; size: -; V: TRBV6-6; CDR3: CASSYESGGIGELFF; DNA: TGTGCCAGCAGTTACGAATCCGGGGGAATCGGGGAGCTGTTTTTT
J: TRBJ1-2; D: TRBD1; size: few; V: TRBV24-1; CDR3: CATSDTHRGYGYTF; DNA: TGTGCCACCAGTGACACCCACAGGGGCTATGGCTACACCTTC
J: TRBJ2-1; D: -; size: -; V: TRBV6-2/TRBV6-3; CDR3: CAVWVRGTYNEQFF; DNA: TGTGCCGTATGGGTGCGCGGGACCTACAATGAGCAGTTCTTC
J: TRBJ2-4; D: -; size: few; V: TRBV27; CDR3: CASSSLDRLAKNIQYF; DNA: TGTGCCAGCAGTTCTTTGGACAGACTAGCCAAAAACATTCAGTACTTC
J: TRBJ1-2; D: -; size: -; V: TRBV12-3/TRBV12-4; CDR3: CASSRAPGGGNFYGYTF; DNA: TGTGCCAGCAGCCGAGCCCCGGGGGGGGGGAACTTCTATGGCTACACCTTC
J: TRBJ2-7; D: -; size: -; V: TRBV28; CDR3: CASSLSAARSYEQYF; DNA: TGTGCCAGCAGTTTATCCGCAGCGCGCTCCTACGAGCAGTACTTC
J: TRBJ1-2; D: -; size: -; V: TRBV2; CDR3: CASRGGAEHGYTF; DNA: TGTGCCAGCAGGGGAGGGGCCGAGCATGGCTACACCTTC
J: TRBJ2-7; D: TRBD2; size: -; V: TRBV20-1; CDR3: CSAPDQGGGTYEQYF; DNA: TGCAGTGCGCCCGATCAGGGCGGGGGGACCTACGAGCAGTACTTC
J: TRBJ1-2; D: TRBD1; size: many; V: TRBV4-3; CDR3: CASSQVGTGGYGYTF; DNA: TGCGCCAGCAGCCAAGTTGGGACAGGGGGCTATGGCTACACCTTC
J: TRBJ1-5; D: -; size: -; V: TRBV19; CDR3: CASRSGAGGNQPQHF; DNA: TGTGCCAGTAGGTCCGGCGCAGGGGGCAATCAGCCCCAGCATTTT
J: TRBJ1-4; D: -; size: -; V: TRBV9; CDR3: CASSAREGVNEKLFF; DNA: TGTGCCAGCAGCGCCAGGGAGGGGGTTAATGAAAAACTGTTTTTT
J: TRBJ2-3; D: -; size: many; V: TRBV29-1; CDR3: CSVDPPGPSTDTQYF; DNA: TGCAGCGTTGACCCGCCAGGGCCTAGCACAGATACGCAGTATTTT
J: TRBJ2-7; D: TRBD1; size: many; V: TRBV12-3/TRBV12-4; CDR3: CASSRQGDFYEQYF; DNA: TGTGCCAGCAGCCGACAGGGGGATTTCTACGAGCAGTACTTC
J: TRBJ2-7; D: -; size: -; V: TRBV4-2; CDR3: CASSPDSGLTYEQYF; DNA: TGTGCCAGCAGTCCCGATTCGGGACTCACCTACGAGCAGTACTTC
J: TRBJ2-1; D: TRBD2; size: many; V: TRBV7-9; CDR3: CASSLAPGGHNEQFF; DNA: TGTGCCAGCAGCTTAGCGCCGGGGGGTCACAATGAGCAGTTCTTC
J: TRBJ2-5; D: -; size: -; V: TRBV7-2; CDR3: CASSLVLATETQYF; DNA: TGTGCCAGCAGCTTAGTCTTAGCGACAGAGACCCAGTACTTC
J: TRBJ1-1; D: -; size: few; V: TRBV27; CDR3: CASSLVGRPNTEAFF; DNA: TGTGCCAGCAGTTTAGTAGGACGGCCGAACACTGAAGCTTTCTTT
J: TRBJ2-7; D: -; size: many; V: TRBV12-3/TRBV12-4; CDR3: CASSSGQWGEQYF; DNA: TGTGCCAGCAGTTCCGGCCAATGGGGCGAGCAGTACTTC
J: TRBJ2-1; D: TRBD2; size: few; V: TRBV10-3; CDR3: CAIRKTSGKDNEQFF; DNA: TGTGCCATCAGAAAAACTAGCGGGAAAGACAATGAGCAGTTCTTC
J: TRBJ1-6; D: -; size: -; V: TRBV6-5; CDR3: CASSYTYNSPLHF; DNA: TGTGCCAGCAGTTACACGTATAATTCACCCCTCCACTTT
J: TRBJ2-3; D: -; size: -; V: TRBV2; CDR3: CASKLATTTDTQYF; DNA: TGTGCCAGTAAGCTTGCCACCACCACAGATACGCAGTATTTT
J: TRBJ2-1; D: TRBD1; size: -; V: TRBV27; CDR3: CASSILSGTALGSYNEQFF; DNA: TGTGCCAGCAGCATACTCTCGGGGACAGCTCTCGGATCCTACAATGAGCAGTTCTTC
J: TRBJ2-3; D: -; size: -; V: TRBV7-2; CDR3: CASSLDGGAPDTQYF; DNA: TGTGCCAGCAGCTTAGACGGAGGGGCCCCAGATACGCAGTATTTT
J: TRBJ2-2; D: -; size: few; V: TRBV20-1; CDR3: CSAAASRITGELFF; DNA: TGCAGTGCCGCCGCATCCCGCATAACCGGGGAGCTGTTTTTT
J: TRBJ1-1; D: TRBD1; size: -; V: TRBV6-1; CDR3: CASSDRDTEAFF; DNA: TGTGCCAGCAGCGACAGGGACACTGAAGCTTTCTTT
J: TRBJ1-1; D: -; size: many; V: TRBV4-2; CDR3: CASSQTGNTEAFF; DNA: TGTGCCAGCAGCCAGACAGGGAACACTGAAGCTTTCTTT
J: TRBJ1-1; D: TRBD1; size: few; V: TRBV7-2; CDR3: CASSPFDREVFF; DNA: TGTGCCAGCAGCCCCTTTGACAGGGAGGTTTTCTTT
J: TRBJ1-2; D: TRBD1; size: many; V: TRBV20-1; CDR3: CSATGSIGQGDGYTF; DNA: TGCAGTGCTACTGGGTCCATAGGACAGGGTGATGGCTACACCTTC
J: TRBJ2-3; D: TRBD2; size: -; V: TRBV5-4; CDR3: CASTWDGTTSTDTQYF; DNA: TGTGCCAGCACTTGGGACGGGACTACGAGCACAGATACGCAGTATTTT
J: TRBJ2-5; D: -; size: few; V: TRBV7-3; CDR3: CASSRTTRGTQYF; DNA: TGTGCCAGCAGCCGAACAACACGTGGGACCCAGTACTTC
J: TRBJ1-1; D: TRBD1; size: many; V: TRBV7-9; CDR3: CASSYGQGTEAFF; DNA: TGTGCCAGCAGTTACGGACAGGGCACTGAAGCTTTCTTT